A single sample gave rise to the 5 T cell receptor beta chains below, sequenced in a study of metastatic and nonmetastatic thyroid tumors. Through MiXCR, TCRdb re-clonotyped the PCR reads. The data hold fewer than 40,000 clones, with 15% observed a single time. Patients were all untreated before their thyroid surgery. Sequencing input: blood. The receptors originated from a male donor with papillary thyroid cancer or a benign thyroid nodule (not recorded which). Some clones in this sample may be carry-over from other donors' samples.

The genes are TRBV11-2 and TRBJ2-7; TRBD2 aligns across 7 bases. With 4 bases clipped from V and 3 bases from J, the junction kept 15 bases outside the gene matches. The CDR3 runs 17 residues. CDR1 is SGHAT, CDR2 FQNNGV, per germline. The CDR3 is CASSSPAASGSYYEQYF. The CDR3 DNA follows: TGTGCCAGCAGCTCCCCCGCGGCTAGCGGTAGCTACTACGAGCAGTACTTC.

At least ten counts were recorded for this clone. This chain links TRBV5-1 with TRBJ2-5; D is possibly TRBD2 (5 bases). This CDR3 region has 14 residues. CDR1 is SGHRS and CDR2 is YFSETQ in the germline V gene. V gave up 0 bases and J gave up 5 bases, with 11 bases separating them. The CDR3 DNA follows: TGCGCCAGCAGCTTGGTAGGGAGTCGGGAGACCCAGTACTTC. Translating gives CASSLVGSRETQYF.

This clone was counted many times. The rearrangement uses TRBV5-1 and TRBJ2-7; a possible D gene is TRBD2 (7 bases). Germline CDR1 SGHRS, CDR2 YFSETQ. The CDR3 is made up of 14 amino acids. Trimming shortened V by 4 bases and J by 3 bases, and 14 bases separated the two germline ends. The CDR3 DNA reads TGCGCCAGCAGCCGGGGGGACAACCTCTACGAGCAGTACTTC. Amino acid sequence: CASSRGDNLYEQYF.

Ten or more counts support this clone. The chain links TRBV12-3 or TRBV12-4 to TRBJ2-5; D perhaps matches TRBD1 (5 bases). The V gene lost 8 bases and the J gene lost 0 bases, with 13 bases spanning the gap. This CDR3 has 14 amino acids. The CDR3 protein is CASSSRTNQETQYF. The CDR3 bases are TGTGCCAGCTCCTCCCGGACAAACCAAGAGACCCAGTACTTC.

This clone showed up many times. V and J are TRBV30 and TRBJ1-1; D remains unclear. V lost 3 bases, J lost 5 bases, and 4 bases lay in between. Per the germline V gene, CDR1 is GTSNPN and CDR2 is SVGIG (reference sequence). The CDR3 is 10 amino acids. The CDR3: CAWRGTEAFF. In DNA form, the CDR3 reads TGTGCCTGGAGGGGTACTGAAGCTTTCTTT.